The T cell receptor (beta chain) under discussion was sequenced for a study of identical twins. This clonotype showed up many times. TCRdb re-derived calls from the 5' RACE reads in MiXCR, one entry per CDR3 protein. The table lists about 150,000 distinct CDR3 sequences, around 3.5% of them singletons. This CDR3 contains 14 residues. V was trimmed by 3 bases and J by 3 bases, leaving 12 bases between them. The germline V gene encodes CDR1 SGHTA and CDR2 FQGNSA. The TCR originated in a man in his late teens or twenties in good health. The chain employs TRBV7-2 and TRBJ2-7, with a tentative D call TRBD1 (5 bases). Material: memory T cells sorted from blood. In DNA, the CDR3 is TGTGCCAGCAGCTTTAGTGGGGCCAGCTACGAGCAGTACTTC. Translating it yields CASSFSGASYEQYF.